This is a list of T cell receptor beta chains from one sample in a study of blood T cell repertoires in COVID-19. Produced via immunoSEQ multiplex PCR; TCRdb's table is partial and in-frame only. Here the sample spans under 300,000 clones, 83% being singletons. What was sequenced was peripheral blood. Every receptor here comes from a woman in her 50s who had recovered from COVID-19. Each CDR3 is given with its conserved first and last residue. D genes are given only for firm matches. Not all rows give a size; the values are once, few, many and, for expanded clones, a class.

D gene,J gene,V gene,clone size,CDR3 DNA,CDR3 protein
TRBD1,TRBJ2-2,TRBV29-1,-,TGCAGCGCCTCTACAGGGGCGAACACCGGGGAGCTGTTTTTT,CSASTGANTGELFF
TRBD1,TRBJ2-7,TRBV27,few,TGTGCCAGCAGTATCGAGACAGGGGGCTACGAGCAGTACTTC,CASSIETGGYEQYF
TRBD1,TRBJ1-6,TRBV7-2,-,TGTGCCAGCAGCTTAGGGGGGACAGGGACTGCGAATTCACCCCTCCACTTT,CASSLGGTGTANSPLHF
TRBD1,TRBJ1-3,TRBV18,-,TGTGCCAGCTCACCGAGCCCGACAGGGAACACCATATATTTT,CASSPSPTGNTIYF
TRBD1,TRBJ2-2,TRBV5-1,once,TGCGCCAGCAGCTCCACACCCCACTCCGGGACAGGGGGCACCGGGGAGCTGTTTTTT,CASSSTPHSGTGGTGELFF
TRBD2,TRBJ2-7,TRBV3-1/TRBV3-2,-,TGTGCCAGCAGCCATTGGACTAGAACGACCGAGCAGTACTTC,CASSHWTRTTEQYF
TRBD1,TRBJ1-4,TRBV7-9,-,TGTGCCAGCAGCTCAGGACAGGTCTATGAAAAACTGTTTTTT,CASSSGQVYEKLFF
TRBD1,TRBJ1-6,TRBV6-6,-,TGTGCCAGCACCAGGGGGCTCAATTCACCCCTCCACTTT,CASTRGLNSPLHF
TRBD1,TRBJ1-1,TRBV19,-,TGTGCCAGTAGTACCCGGACAGGGCAACCCAATACTGAAGCTTTCTTT,CASSTRTGQPNTEAFF
-,TRBJ1-4,TRBV5-6,-,TGTGCCAGCAGCTTTCTTGCAGGCAGTGAAAAACTGTTTTTT,CASSFLAGSEKLFF
-,TRBJ2-2,TRBV11-1,-,TGTGCCAGCAGCTACACCTTAGCGGCACGGACCGGGGAGCTGTTTTTT,CASSYTLAARTGELFF